This T cell receptor (beta chain) is from a study of CD8+ T cells in alopecia areata. Stated treatment: oral pan-JAK inhibitor, 5-10 mg twice daily. This CDR3 spans 13 amino acids. V was shortened by 6 bases and J by 2 bases, with 10 bases between the two germline ends. Germline CDR1 is MRHNA and CDR2 is SNTAGT. Reverse transcription of extracted RNA yielded cDNA, which provided the sequencing template. Assay used: immunoSEQ multiplex PCR; TCRdb lists only in-frame clones, some missing. The table includes approximately 210,000 clones, approximately 40% detected once. The receptor was isolated from a human donor with alopecia areata. The input for sequencing was CD4+ T cells sorted from blood, taken at approximately week 37, from a patient treated with tofacitinib. The rearrangement links TRBV6-4 to TRBJ1-1; possible D gene TRBD1, 5 bases. The CDR3 nucleotides read TGTGCCAGCAGCCGACAGAGAAACACTGAAGCTTTCTTT. It translates to CASSRQRNTEAFF.